Given below is one T cell receptor (beta chain) in context. The antigen is not known. The junction shows a germline mismatch at one end, possibly a read error. This entry is derived from a study of cytomegalovirus exposure and HLA in healthy donors. Background on the study: A previous analysis identified 100 million or so unique TCR beta sequences derived from roughly 180 million T cells. Study-wide results and caveats: Many donors shared some public TCRs, even though most TCR sequences were rare.

Germline loops: CDR1 SGHVS, CDR2 FQNEAQ. The CDR3 loop spans 16 amino acids. PCR amplification relied on 60 Vbeta primers (plus 13 Jbeta primers). Method: immunoSEQ multiplex PCR; TCRdb's copy keeps in-frame clones and lacks some. The data contain around 130,000 clones, around 81% of them seen just once; the ten biggest clones take up about 0.71%. Specimen: PBMCs. V and J are TRBV7-8 and TRBJ1-5; the D gene is possibly TRBD1 (5 bases). The receptor was isolated from a man younger than 35 in good health and CMV-seronegative. The CDR3 DNA reads as TGTGCCAGCAGCGTAGCTTCCAGGGTTAGCAATCAGCCCCAGCATTTT. It is translated as CASSVASRVSNQPQHF.